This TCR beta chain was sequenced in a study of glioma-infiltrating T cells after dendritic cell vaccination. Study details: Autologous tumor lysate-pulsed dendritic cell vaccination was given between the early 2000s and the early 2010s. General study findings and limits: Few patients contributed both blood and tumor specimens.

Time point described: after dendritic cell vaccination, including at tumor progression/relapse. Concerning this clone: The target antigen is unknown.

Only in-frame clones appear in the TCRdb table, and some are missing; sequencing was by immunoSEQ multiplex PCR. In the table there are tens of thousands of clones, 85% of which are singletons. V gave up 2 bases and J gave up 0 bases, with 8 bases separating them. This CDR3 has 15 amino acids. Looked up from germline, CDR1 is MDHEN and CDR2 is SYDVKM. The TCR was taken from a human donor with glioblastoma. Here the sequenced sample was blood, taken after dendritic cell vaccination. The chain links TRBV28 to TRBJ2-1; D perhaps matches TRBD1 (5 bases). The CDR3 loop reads CASSLVTGSYNEQFF. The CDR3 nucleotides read TGTGCCAGCAGTTTAGTCACAGGCTCCTACAATGAGCAGTTCTTC.